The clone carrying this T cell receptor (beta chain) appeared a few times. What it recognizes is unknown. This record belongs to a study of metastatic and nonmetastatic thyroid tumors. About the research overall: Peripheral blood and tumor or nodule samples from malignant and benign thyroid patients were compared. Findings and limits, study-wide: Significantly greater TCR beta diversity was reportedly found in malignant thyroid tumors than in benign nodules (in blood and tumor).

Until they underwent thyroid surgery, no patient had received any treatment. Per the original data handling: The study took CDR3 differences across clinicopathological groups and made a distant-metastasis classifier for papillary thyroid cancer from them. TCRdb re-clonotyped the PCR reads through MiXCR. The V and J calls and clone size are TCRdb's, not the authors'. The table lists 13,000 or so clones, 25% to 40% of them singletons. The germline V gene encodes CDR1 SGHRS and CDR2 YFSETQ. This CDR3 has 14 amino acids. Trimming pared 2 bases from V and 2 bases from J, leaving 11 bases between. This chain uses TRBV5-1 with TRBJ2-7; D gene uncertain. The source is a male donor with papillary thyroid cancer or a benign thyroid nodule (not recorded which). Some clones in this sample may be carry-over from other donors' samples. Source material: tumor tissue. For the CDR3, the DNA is TGCGCCAGCAGCTTTGAAGGGAAGACCTACGAGCAGTACTTC. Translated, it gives CASSFEGKTYEQYF.